Following are 8 T cell receptor beta chains from one sample sequenced in a study of T cell clonality in common variable immunodeficiency. Libraries were prepared by immunoSEQ multiplex PCR; TCRdb keeps only in-frame clonotypes and omits some of them. The sample presents approximately 44,000 clones, none singletons. The specimen sequenced was peripheral blood mononuclear cells. The receptors were gathered from a person aged 18 to 70 in good health.

This clone was seen at least ten times. Read data end 3 residues before the CDR3 end; the end is taken from the germline J gene. The chain employs TRBV5-4 and TRBJ2-7; maybe TRBD1 (5 bases). The CDR3 is made up of 15 amino acids. V was trimmed by 0 bases and J by 1 base, leaving 11 bases between them. Per the germline V gene, CDR1 is SGHNT and CDR2 is YYREEE (reference sequence). The sequenced CDR3 bases are TGTGCCAGCAGCTTGGGCAATCCAGGGTCCTACGAG. Translation: CASSLGNPGSYE. The entire CDR3 protein is CASSLGNPGSYEQYF.

A few counts support this clone. The read ends 3 residues before the CDR3 terminus; that terminus is restored from the germline J gene. The gene calls are TRBV18 and TRBJ2-1; 9 positions match TRBD1. The V and J ends lost 5 bases and 0 bases, in that order; junction bases with no gene match: 14. The CDR3 totals 19 residues. Germline CDR1 reads KGHSH; CDR2 reads LQKENI. CDR3 sequence: CASSILDRGGGSSYNEQFF. The CDR3 bases that were read are TGTGCCAGCTCAATACTGGACAGGGGCGGGGGCAGCTCCTACAATGAG.

At least ten counts were recorded for this clone. From the germline J gene comes the end of the CDR3, since the read stops 3 residues before it. The rearrangement uses TRBV2 and TRBJ2-1, with D possibly TRBD1 on 5 matching bases. The CDR3 has 13 amino acids. The V end was cut by 7 bases, the J end by 4 bases, with 11 bases between. Germline CDR1 SNHLY, CDR2 FYNNEI. The part of the CDR3 DNA that was read is TGTGCCAGCAATCTGGACACTTACAATGAG. It specifies CASNLDTYNE. The entire CDR3 reads CASNLDTYNEQFF.

This clone was counted at least ten times. The sequenced fragment ends 3 residues before the CDR3 boundary, so the rest is inferred from the germline J gene. The gene calls are TRBV6-4 and TRBJ1-1; weak D call: TRBD1 (5 bases). The V gene lost 6 bases and the J gene lost 1 base, with 9 bases spanning the gap. There are 13 residues in the CDR3. The germline V gene has CDR1 MRHNA and CDR2 SNTAGT. The DNA read from the CDR3 is TGTGCCAGCAGCTTGACAGAGAACACTGAA. Protein product: CASSLTENTE. The entire CDR3 protein is CASSLTENTEAFF.

This clone has ten or more counts. The DNA read from the CDR3 is TGCGCCAGCAGCCAAACCCAGGGACAGGGCCAGGAGACC. Amino acid sequence: CASSQTQGQGQET. From start to end, the CDR3 is CASSQTQGQGQETQYF. This chain uses TRBV4-1 with TRBJ2-5; TRBD1 matches 9 bases. The read ends 3 residues shy of where the CDR3 ends; the end is completed using the germline J gene. V dropped 2 bases and J dropped 5; count of bases not matched to a gene: 9. The length of the CDR3 is 16 residues. Germline V gives CDR1 MGHRA, CDR2 YSYEKL.

There are many counts of this clone. From the germline J gene comes the end of the CDR3, since the read stops 3 residues before it. The chain joins TRBV2 to TRBJ2-1; the match to TRBD2 covers 10 bases. V shed 4 bases and J 9 bases; nucleotides not matched to a gene: 6. The CDR3 has 14 amino acids. The germline V gene encodes CDR1 SNHLY and CDR2 FYNNEI. The CDR3 reads CASSGERGGGEQFF. The part of the CDR3 DNA that was read is TGTGCCAGCAGTGGGGAGCGGGGGGGCGGTGAG.

This clone was picked up many times. The sequenced fragment ends 3 residues before the CDR3 boundary, so the rest is inferred from the germline J gene. The chain couples TRBV12-3 or TRBV12-4 to TRBJ2-5; D is possibly TRBD2 (5 bases). V was clipped by 2 bases and J by 4 bases, with 11 bases between them. The CDR3 consists of 14 residues. The CDR3 is CASSLHGGGETQYF. The covered CDR3 bases are TGTGCCAGCAGTTTACACGGAGGCGGAGAGACC.

In this sample, this clone turned up many times. The DNA ends 3 residues before the CDR3 does, and the rest of the CDR3 is filled in from the germline J gene. The rearrangement links TRBV5-1 to TRBJ2-3, with 7 bases lining up with TRBD1. The V segment lost 1 base and the J segment 2 bases; nucleotides outside the gene matches: 7. This CDR3 region has 16 residues. Germline V gene lookup returns CDR1 SGHRS and CDR2 YFSETQ. The CDR3 DNA, read in part, is TGCGCCAGCAGCTTGCCCGGACAGGCCCACACAGATACG. Encoded protein: CASSLPGQAHTDT. The full CDR3 protein is CASSLPGQAHTDTQYF.